A selection of T cell receptor beta chains follows, all from one sample in a study of chemoradiotherapy in HPV16-positive cancers. This table comes from immunoSEQ multiplex PCR, and its TCRdb copy is limited to in-frame clones, with some not included. The data contain approximately 500 clones, roughly four fifths of them singletons. This sample comprised tumor tissue, obtained from a patient who underwent chemoradiotherapy. The receptors originated from a human donor with HPV-associated anogenital cancer. CDR3s leave out the opening cysteine and the closing phenylalanine or tryptophan. Each record gives: J gene, V gene, CDR3 protein.

>TRBJ1-1|TRBV11-2
ATPRRLNTEAF
>TRBJ2-7|TRBV7-2
ASSLEPLFEQY
>TRBJ1-4|TRBV7-8
ASSLVTGGKLF
>TRBJ2-1|TRBV7-8
ASSLKNEQF
>TRBJ2-6|TRBV10-3
AISQKSCIQSRANVLT
>TRBJ1-4|TRBV11-2
ASSPSGSNEKLF
>TRBJ2-7|TRBV9
ASSVGPLTYEQY
>TRBJ1-6|TRBV6-6
ASKGGEAYNSPLH
>TRBJ2-1|TRBV2
ASTGGAKNEQF
>TRBJ2-1|TRBV11-3
ASSLDGRIYNEQF
>TRBJ2-7|TRBV28
ASSQRTAFGGQY
>TRBJ2-7|TRBV7-2
ASSLQLGSDEQY
>TRBJ1-2|TRBV2
ASSPAGVGYT
>TRBJ1-1|TRBV4-3
ASSHAPEGLNTEAF
>TRBJ2-1|TRBV7-8
ASSLDGRATYNEQF
>TRBJ2-3|TRBV6-1
ASSEFSPDTQY
>TRBJ1-3|TRBV7-2
ASSRTGLSGNTIY
>TRBJ2-2|TRBV6-4
ASSSGRDTGELF
>TRBJ2-1|TRBV6-1
ASSGGGGSYNEQF
>TRBJ2-3|TRBV7-9
ASSSQLADTQY
>TRBJ2-7|TRBV18
ASSPPGRAGREQY
>TRBJ1-1|TRBV7-8
ASSAWGGNTEAF
>TRBJ2-2|TRBV9
ASCGANTGELF
>TRBJ2-7|TRBV19
ASSIDTGTYEQY